These T cell receptor beta chains were read from a single sample in a study of control samples from healthy donors and cancer patients. The repertoire was sequenced with immunoSEQ multiplex PCR; TCRdb's copy has only in-frame clones and lacks some. The table records about 150,000 clones, around 95% of them present only once. The sample taken for sequencing was blood. These receptors originate from a man aged 40-49 years in good health. Both conserved end residues are part of each CDR3. Each record gives: J gene, V gene, CDR3 protein.

>TRBJ2-7|TRBV6-1
CASSESLWRAEQYF
>TRBJ1-2|TRBV9
CASSVVPPRNYGYTF
>TRBJ2-7|TRBV5-1
CASSLAPGSFAEQYF
>TRBJ2-1|TRBV30
CAWSKERTHNEQFF
>TRBJ1-1|TRBV19
CASIGEGDTEAFF
>TRBJ2-3|TRBV5-6
CASSLGLAGGLSTDTQYF
>TRBJ1-5|TRBV2
CASSDQGGQPQHF
>TRBJ2-2|TRBV5-1
CASSNRGHLTGELFF
>TRBJ2-7|TRBV5-5
CASSPSGSGLYEQYF
>TRBJ2-7|TRBV7-9
CASSDRDYSYEQYF
>TRBJ1-2|TRBV6-5
CASSPGTALYGYTF
>TRBJ2-7|TRBV28
CASSSVRTSGNYEQYF
>TRBJ1-5|TRBV5-1
CASSLVGNQPQHF
>TRBJ2-5|TRBV6-5
CASTRRAGTETQYF
>TRBJ2-2|TRBV5-6
CASSLRTGSAYTGELFF
>TRBJ1-1|TRBV7-2
CASSSNRGRTEAFF
>TRBJ2-7|TRBV5-8
CASSLTGQVYEQYF
>TRBJ2-3|TRBV5-5
CASSTTTRSTDTQYF
>TRBJ2-7|TRBV7-9
CASSLGGGEQYF
>TRBJ1-4|TRBV4-2
CASSHKGTAFATNEKLFF
>TRBJ1-1|TRBV7-7
CASSRRANTEAFF
>TRBJ1-2|TRBV6-1
CASSGGRAGGIYGYTF
>TRBJ2-3|TRBV24-1
CATAGLATPDTQYF
>TRBJ1-1|TRBV11-2
CASSLRQTINTEAFF
>TRBJ1-1|TRBV7-9
CASSSHGSEAFF
>TRBJ2-5|TRBV3-1/TRBV3-2
CASSQDRAGAFAQYF
>TRBJ1-2|TRBV28
CASSAGTIGYTF
>TRBJ1-2|TRBV10-3
CAISAGPYYGYTF
>TRBJ1-4|TRBV4-2
CASSQRGGEVEKLFF
>TRBJ2-7|TRBV9
CASSVERSSYEQYF
>TRBJ2-1|TRBV11-3
CASSGGLRNEQFF
>TRBJ1-3|TRBV19
CASGPLQSSGNTIYF
>TRBJ1-5|TRBV27
CASSFSAGQPQHF
>TRBJ1-1|TRBV4-3
CASSQDTFGNTEAFF